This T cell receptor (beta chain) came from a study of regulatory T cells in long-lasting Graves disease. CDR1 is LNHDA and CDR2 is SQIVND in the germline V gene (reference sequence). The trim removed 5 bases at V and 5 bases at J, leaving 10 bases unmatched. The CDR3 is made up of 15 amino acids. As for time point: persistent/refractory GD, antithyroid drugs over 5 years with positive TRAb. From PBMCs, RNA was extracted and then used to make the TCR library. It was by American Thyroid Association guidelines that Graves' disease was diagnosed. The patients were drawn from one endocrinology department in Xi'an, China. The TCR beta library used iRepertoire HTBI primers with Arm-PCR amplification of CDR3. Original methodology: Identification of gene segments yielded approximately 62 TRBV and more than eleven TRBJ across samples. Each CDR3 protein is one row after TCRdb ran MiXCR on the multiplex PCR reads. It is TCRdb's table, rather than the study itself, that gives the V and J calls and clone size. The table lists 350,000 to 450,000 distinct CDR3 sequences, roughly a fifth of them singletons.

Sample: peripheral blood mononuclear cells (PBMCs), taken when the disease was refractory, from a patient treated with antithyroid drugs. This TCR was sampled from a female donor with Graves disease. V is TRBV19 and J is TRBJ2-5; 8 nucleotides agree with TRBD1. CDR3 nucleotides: TGTGCCAGTAGTGCAAGGACAGGGATTGTGGAGACCCAGTACTTC. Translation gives CASSARTGIVETQYF.